These T cell receptor beta chains were read from a single sample in a study of T cells in Graves' hyperthyroidism and ophthalmopathy. TCRdb re-called the multiplex PCR reads through MiXCR, storing one row per CDR3 protein. The sample has some 490,000 distinct CDR3 sequences, 22% seen once. The specimen was blood. Every receptor here comes from a woman in her 70s with Graves' ophthalmopathy. Both conserved end residues are trimmed from each CDR3.

V: TRBV20-1
CDR3: SAREEWGEQF

V: TRBV3-1
CDR3: ASSPMGTGNTEAF

V: TRBV20-1
CDR3: SASGGRTGNTIY

V: TRBV5-1
CDR3: ASSGSGRTQETQY

V: TRBV20-1
CDR3: SAGPGQGHGYT

V: TRBV9
CDR3: ASSVSGLALYNEQF

V: TRBV11-2
CDR3: ASSFGFTGELF

V: TRBV6-1
CDR3: ASRAAVNTEAF

V: TRBV28
CDR3: ASSWDTPYGYT

V: TRBV5-1
CDR3: ASSAGTLNTEAF

V: TRBV12-3/TRBV12-4
CDR3: ASSALSGRASANTGELF

V: TRBV20-1
CDR3: SASESYNEQF

V: TRBV6-1
CDR3: ASVLQEHEQY

V: TRBV7-9
CDR3: ASSFPPSGEQY

V: TRBV2
CDR3: ASLRTPSSTDTQY

V: TRBV7-3
CDR3: ASSSIAGTGRNNEQF

V: TRBV2
CDR3: ASRNRVSGNTIY

V: TRBV20-1
CDR3: SALGTGSEKLF

V: TRBV27
CDR3: ASSLSGRGFSYEQY

V: TRBV10-1
CDR3: AGLLAGVKDTQY

V: TRBV12-3/TRBV12-4
CDR3: ASSVGQIHQPQH